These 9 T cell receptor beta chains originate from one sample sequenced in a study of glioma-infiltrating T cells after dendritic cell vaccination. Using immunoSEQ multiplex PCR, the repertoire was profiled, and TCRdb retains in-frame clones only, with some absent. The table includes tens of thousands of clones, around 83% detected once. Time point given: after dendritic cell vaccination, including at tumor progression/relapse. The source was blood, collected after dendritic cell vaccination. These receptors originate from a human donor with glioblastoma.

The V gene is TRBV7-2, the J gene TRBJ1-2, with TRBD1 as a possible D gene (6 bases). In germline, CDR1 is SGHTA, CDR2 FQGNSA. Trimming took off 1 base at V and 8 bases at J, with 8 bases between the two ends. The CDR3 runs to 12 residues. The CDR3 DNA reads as TGTGCCAGCAGCTTAGAGGGGGACGGCTACACCTTC. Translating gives CASSLEGDGYTF.

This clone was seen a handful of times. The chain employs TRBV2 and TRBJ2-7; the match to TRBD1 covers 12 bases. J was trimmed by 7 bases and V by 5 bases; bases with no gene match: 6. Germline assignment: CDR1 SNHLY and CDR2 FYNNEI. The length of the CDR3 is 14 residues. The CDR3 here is CASSRGQGAREQYF. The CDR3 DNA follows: TGTGCCAGCAGTAGGGGACAGGGGGCGAGGGAGCAGTACTTC.

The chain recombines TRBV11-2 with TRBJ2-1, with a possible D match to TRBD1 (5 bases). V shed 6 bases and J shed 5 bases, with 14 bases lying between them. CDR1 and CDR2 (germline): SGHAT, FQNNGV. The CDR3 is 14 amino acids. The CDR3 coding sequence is TGTGCCAGCAGAAGGGGCGAAACAAACAATGAGCAGTTCTTC. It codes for CASRRGETNNEQFF. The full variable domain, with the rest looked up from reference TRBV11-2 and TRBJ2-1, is EAGVAQSPRYKIIEKRQSVAFWCNPISGHATLYWYQQILGQGPKLLIQFQNNGVVDDSQLPKDRFSAERLKGVDSTLKIQPAKLEDSAVYLCASRRGETNNEQFFGPGTRLTVL.

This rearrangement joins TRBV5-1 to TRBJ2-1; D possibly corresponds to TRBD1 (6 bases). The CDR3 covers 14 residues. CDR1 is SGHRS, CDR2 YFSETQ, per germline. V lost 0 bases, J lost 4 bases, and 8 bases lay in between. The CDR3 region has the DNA TGCGCCAGCAGCTTGGATGGACAGTACAATGAGCAGTTCTTC. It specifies CASSLDGQYNEQFF.

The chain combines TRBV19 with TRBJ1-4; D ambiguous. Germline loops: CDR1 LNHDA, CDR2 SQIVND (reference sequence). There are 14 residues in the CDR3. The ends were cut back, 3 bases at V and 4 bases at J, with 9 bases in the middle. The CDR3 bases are TGTGCCAGTAGTATTAACGCGGATAATGAAAAACTGTTTTTT. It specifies CASSINADNEKLFF.

The CDR3 sequence is CASSLGGSASTDTQYF. CDR3 bases: TGTGCCAGCAGCTTGGGGGGTAGCGCCAGCACAGATACGCAGTATTTT. The V and J genes are TRBV5-6 and TRBJ2-3; D perhaps matches TRBD2 (5 bases). This CDR3 region has 16 residues. Germline-derived CDR1 and CDR2 are SGHDT and YYEEEE. Trimming shortened V by 0 bases and J by 0 bases, and 11 bases separated the two germline ends.

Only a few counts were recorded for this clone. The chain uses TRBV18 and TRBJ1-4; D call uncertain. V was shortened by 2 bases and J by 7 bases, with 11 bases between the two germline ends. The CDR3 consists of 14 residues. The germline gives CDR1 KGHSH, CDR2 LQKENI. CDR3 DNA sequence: TGTGCCAGCTCACCAGCGGAGATTCCTGAAAAACTGTTTTTT. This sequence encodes CASSPAEIPEKLFF.

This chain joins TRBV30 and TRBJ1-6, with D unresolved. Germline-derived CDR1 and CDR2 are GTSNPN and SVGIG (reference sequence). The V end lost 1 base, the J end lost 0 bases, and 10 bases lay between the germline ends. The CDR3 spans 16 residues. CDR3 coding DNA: TGTGCCTGGAGTGCCGAATGGAGCTCCTATAATTCACCCCTCCACTTT. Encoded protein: CAWSAEWSSYNSPLHF.

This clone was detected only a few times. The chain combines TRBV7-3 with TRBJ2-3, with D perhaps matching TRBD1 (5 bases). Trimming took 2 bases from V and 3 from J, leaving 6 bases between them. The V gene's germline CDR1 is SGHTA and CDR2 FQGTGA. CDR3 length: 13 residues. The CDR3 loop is CASSLRQTDTQYF. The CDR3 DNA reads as TGTGCCAGCAGCTTACGACAGACAGATACGCAGTATTTT.